This T cell receptor (beta chain) came from a study of T cells in localized non-small cell lung cancer. Measured with immunoSEQ multiplex PCR; TCRdb has only the in-frame clones, and not every one. The sample has 11,000 or so clones; over 65% are singletons. Per germline, CDR1 LNHDA and CDR2 SQIVND (reference sequence). V was cut by 7 bases and J by 6 bases, with 19 bases left in between. This CDR3 is 15 amino acids long. This sequence originates from a male donor aged 60 or over with stage I lung adenocarcinoma. The source was peripheral blood, collected before any cancer treatment. V gene TRBV19 combines with J gene TRBJ2-1, with D maybe TRBD2 (6 bases). The CDR3: CASKIRVADLNEQFF. CDR3 DNA: TGTGCCAGTAAGATCCGGGTAGCGGACCTCAATGAGCAGTTCTTC.